This TCR beta chain was recorded in a study of low-dose radiotherapy and immunotherapy resistance in tumors. Turning to the study itself: It was 1 Gy per fraction every two weeks that Cohort 2 received, adding up to 13 Gy over 26 weeks.

Primers used for first-strand cDNA, a TRAV- and TRBV-specific set, covered both alpha and beta chains. Amplification, which lasted around 22 PCR cycles, used a constant-region primer and V-primer adapter to amplify TCRs. TCRdb independently ran MiXCR on the reads; one entry per CDR3 protein. This sample has under 11,000 distinct CDR3 sequences, with about 54% found just once. Every donor's regimen consisted of nivolumab, ipilimumab, aspirin, low-dose cyclophosphamide and low-dose radiotherapy. This clonotype was sampled from a human donor with advanced metastatic prostate, ovarian, gallbladder or colorectal cancer (not recorded which). This table probably holds off-target reads from a library built for another chain.

CDR3 protein: CASSSPGTEAFF. The CDR3 coding sequence is TGTGCCAGCAGTTCACCGGGAACTGAAGCTTTCTTT. The chain has TRBV6-8 and TRBJ1-1, with D hard to call. The ends were cut back, 4 bases at V and 5 bases at J, with 8 bases in the middle. CDR1 is MNHGY, CDR2 SAAAGT, per germline. This CDR3 has 12 residues.